Here is one T cell receptor beta chain with its context. Its matching antigen is unknown. This sample was taken from a study of T-cell memory formation after mild COVID-19. Study-wide results and caveats: Contracting CD4+ clones lay largely in CM and EM, with CD8+ ones residing in EMRA. There was no confirmation that second-wave clones peaking on day 37 were SARS-CoV-2 specific.

The V and J ends lost 7 bases and 6 bases respectively, with 17 bases between them. The CDR3 has 14 residues. Using constant-segment primers, 5'RACE produced TCR alpha and TCR beta cDNA libraries carrying sample barcodes and UMIs. MiXCR was run by TCRdb on the 5' RACE reads, yielding one entry per CDR3 protein. Of over 300,000 distinct CDR3 sequences in the sample, 20% were seen once. Source material: PBMCs or a T cell subset sorted from them (not recorded which). The gene calls are TRBV12-3 or TRBV12-4 and TRBJ2-3; D might be TRBD1 (6 bases). The receptor's source is a man aged 18-30 years who had mild COVID-19 (a few samples of this study predate the infection). Cell type and time point are not known. DNA of the CDR3: TGTGCCAGCACCTCTGGGGACACCCACGATACGCAGTATTTT. Translating gives CASTSGDTHDTQYF.